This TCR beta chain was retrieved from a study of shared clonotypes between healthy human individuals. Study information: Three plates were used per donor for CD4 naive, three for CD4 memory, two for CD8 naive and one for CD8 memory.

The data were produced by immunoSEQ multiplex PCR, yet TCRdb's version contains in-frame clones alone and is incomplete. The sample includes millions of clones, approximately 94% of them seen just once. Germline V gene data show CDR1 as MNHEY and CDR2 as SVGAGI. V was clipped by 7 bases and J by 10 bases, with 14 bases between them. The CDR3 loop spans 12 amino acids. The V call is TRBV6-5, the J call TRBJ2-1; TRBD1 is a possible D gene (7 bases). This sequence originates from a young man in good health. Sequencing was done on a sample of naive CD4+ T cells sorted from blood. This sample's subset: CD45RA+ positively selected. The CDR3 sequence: CASTRGAGEQFF. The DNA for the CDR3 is TGTGCCAGCACCAGGGGGGCGGGGGAGCAGTTCTTC.